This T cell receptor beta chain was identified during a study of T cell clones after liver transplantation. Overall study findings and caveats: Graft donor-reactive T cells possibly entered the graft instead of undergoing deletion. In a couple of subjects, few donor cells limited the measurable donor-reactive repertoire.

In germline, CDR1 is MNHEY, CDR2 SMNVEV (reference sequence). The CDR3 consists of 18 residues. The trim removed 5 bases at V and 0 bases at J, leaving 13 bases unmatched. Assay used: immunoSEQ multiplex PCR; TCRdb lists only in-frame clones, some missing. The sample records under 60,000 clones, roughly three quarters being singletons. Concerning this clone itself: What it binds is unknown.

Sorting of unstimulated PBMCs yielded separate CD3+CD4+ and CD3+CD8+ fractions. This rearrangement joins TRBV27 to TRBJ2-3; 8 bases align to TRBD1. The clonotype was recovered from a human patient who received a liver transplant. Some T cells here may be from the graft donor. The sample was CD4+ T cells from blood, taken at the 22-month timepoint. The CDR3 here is CASSADRAILLSTDTQYF. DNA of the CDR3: TGTGCCAGCAGTGCGGACAGGGCTATCCTTCTTAGCACAGATACGCAGTATTTT.